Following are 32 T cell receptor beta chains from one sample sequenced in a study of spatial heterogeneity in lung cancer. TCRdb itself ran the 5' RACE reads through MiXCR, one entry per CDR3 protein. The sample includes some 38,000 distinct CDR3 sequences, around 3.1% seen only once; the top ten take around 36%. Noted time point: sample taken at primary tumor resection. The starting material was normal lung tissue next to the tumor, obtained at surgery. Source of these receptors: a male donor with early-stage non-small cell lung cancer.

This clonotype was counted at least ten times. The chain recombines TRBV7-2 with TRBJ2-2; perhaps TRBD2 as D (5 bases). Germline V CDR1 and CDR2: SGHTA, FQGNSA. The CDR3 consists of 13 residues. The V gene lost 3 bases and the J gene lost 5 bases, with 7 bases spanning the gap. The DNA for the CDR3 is TGTGCCAGCAGCTTCTCGGGAACCGGGGAGCTGTTTTTT. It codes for CASSFSGTGELFF.

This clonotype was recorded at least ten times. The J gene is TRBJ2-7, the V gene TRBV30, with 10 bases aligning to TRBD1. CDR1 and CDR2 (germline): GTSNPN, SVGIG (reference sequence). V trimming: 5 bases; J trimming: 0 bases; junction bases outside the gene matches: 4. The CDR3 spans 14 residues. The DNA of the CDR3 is TGTGCCTGGCTGGGACAGGGGAGCTCCTACGAGCAGTACTTC. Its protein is CAWLGQGSSYEQYF.

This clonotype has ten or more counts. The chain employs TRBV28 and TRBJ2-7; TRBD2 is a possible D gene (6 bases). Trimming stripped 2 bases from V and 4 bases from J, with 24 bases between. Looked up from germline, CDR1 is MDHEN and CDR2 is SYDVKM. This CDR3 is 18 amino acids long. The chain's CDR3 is CASSLAVGGTDTRYEQYF. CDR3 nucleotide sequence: TGTGCCAGCAGTTTAGCGGTGGGCGGGACTGATACTAGGTACGAGCAGTACTTC. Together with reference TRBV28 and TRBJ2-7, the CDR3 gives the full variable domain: DVKVTQSSRYLVKRTGEKVFLECVQDMDHENMFWYRQDPGLGLRLIYFSYDVKMKEKGDIPEGYSVSREKKERFSLILESASTNQTSMYLCASSLAVGGTDTRYEQYFGPGTRLTVT.

CDR3 residues: CASSATGAQTQYF. DNA for the CDR3: TGCGCCAGCAGCGCAACAGGGGCGCAGACCCAGTACTTC. The chain couples TRBV5-1 to TRBJ2-5; 7 bases match TRBD1. Germline V gene data show CDR1 as SGHRS and CDR2 as YFSETQ. The length of the CDR3 is 13 residues. V gave up 4 bases and J gave up 6 bases; unmatched junction bases: 6. The full variable domain, its missing parts supplied by reference TRBV5-1 and TRBJ2-5, is KAGVTQTPRYLIKTRGQQVTLSCSPISGHRSVSWYQQTPGQGLQFLFEYFSETQRNKGNFPGRFSGRQFSNSRSEMNVSTLELGDSALYLCASSATGAQTQYFGPGTRLLVL.

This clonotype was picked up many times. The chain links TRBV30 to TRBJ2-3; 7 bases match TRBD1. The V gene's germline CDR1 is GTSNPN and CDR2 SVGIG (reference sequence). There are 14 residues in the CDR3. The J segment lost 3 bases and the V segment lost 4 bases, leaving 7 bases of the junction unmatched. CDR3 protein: CAWKRQGVTDTQYF. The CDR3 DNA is TGTGCCTGGAAGAGGCAGGGGGTAACAGATACGCAGTATTTT.

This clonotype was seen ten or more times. The DNA for the CDR3 is TGTGCCAGCAGCGAGAGCCCTCAGCCCCAGCATTTT. Protein product: CASSESPQPQHF. The J gene is TRBJ1-5, the V gene TRBV6-6; D gene uncertain. Germline V gene lookup returns CDR1 MNHNY and CDR2 SVGAGI (reference sequence). This CDR3 is built from 12 residues. The V end lost 6 bases, the J end lost 6 bases, and 9 bases lay between the germline ends.

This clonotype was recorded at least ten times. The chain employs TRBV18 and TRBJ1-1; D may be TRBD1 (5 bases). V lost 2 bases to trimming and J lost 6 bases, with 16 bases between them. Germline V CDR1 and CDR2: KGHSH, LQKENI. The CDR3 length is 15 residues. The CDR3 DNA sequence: TGTGCCAGCTCACCAGGGGCGGAACGAAGGGCTGAAGCTTTCTTT. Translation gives CASSPGAERRAEAFF.

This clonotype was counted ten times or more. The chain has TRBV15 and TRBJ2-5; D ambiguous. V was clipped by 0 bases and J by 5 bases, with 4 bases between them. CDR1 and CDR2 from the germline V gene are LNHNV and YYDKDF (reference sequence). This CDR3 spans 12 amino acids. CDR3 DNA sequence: TGTGCCACCAGCAGAGATGCGGAGACCCAGTACTTC. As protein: CATSRDAETQYF.

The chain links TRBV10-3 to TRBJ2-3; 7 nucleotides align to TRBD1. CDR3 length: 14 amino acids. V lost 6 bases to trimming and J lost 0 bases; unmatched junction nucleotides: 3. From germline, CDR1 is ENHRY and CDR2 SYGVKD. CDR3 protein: CAIRETGSTDTQYF. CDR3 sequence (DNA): TGTGCCATCAGGGAGACAGGGAGCACAGATACGCAGTATTTT.

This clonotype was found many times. The CDR3 region is CASITAGGRDEQFF. CDR3 nucleotide sequence: TGTGCCAGCATTACGGCGGGAGGGCGTGATGAGCAGTTCTTC. The chain joins TRBV28 to TRBJ2-1; TRBD2 agrees at 9 bases. This CDR3 comprises 14 residues. Germline lookup yields CDR1 MDHEN and CDR2 SYDVKM. V shed 7 bases and J 8 bases; nucleotides not matched to a gene: 9.

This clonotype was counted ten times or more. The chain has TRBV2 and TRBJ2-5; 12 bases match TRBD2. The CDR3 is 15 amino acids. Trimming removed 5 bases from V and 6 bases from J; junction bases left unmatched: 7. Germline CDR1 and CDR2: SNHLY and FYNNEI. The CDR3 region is CASSRTSGELKTQYF. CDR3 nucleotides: TGTGCCAGCAGTAGGACTAGCGGGGAGTTGAAGACCCAGTACTTC.

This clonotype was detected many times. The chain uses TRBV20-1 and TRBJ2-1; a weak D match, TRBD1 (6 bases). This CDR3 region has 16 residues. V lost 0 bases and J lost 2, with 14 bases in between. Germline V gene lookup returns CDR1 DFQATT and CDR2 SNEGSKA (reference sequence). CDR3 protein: CSARDGWGPPYNEQFF. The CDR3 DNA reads TGCAGTGCTAGAGATGGGTGGGGGCCCCCCTACAATGAGCAGTTCTTC.

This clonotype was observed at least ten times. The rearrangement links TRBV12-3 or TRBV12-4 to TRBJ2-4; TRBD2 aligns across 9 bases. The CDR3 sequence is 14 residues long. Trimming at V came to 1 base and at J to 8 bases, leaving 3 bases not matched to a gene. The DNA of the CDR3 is TGTGCCAGCAGTTTAGGAGCGGGAGGTGACATTCAGTACTTC. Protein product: CASSLGAGGDIQYF.

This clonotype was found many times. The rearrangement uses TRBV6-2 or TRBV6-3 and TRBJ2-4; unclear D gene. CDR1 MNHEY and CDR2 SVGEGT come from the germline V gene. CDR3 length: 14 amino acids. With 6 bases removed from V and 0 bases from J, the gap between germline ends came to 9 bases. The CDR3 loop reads CASSPQLAKNIQYF. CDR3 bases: TGTGCCAGCAGCCCCCAGCTAGCCAAAAACATTCAGTACTTC.

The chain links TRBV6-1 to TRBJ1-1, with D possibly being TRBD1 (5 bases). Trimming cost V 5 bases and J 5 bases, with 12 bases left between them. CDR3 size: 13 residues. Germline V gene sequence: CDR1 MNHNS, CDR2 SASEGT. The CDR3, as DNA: TGTGCCAGCAGTTTCCTGGGGGGGACTGAAGCTTTCTTT. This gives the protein CASSFLGGTEAFF.

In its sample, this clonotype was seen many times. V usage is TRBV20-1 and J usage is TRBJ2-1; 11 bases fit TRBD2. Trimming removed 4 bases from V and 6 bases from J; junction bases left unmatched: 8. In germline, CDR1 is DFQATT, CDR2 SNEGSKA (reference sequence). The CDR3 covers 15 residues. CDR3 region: CSATPLAGGGNEQFF. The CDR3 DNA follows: TGCAGTGCTACTCCGCTAGCGGGAGGAGGCAATGAGCAGTTCTTC.

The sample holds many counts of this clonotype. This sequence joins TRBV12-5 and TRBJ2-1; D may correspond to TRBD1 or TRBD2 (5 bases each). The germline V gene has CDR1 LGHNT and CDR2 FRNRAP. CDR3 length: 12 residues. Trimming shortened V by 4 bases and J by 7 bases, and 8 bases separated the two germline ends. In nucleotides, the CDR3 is TGTGCTAGTGGTTGGGACGGGAATGAGCAGTTCTTC. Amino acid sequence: CASGWDGNEQFF.

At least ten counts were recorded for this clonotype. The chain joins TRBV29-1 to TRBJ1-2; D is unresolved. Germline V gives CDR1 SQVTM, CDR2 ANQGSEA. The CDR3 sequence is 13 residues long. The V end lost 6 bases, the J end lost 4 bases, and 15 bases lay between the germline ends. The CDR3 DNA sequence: TGCAGCGTCTCCCGAACGGACTCCTATGGCTACACCTTC. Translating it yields CSVSRTDSYGYTF.

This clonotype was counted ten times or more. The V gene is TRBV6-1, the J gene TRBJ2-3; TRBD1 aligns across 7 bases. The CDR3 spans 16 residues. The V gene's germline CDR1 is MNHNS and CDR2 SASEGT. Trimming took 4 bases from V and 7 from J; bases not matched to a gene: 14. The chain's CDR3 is CASSAREGQSSHTQYF. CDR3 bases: TGTGCCAGCAGTGCCCGAGAGGGACAGAGTTCCCATACGCAGTATTTT.

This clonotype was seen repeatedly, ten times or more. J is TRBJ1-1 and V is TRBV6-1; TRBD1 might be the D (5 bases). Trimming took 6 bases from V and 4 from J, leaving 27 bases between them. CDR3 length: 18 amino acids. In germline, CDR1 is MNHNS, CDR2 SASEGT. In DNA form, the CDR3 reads TGTGCCAGCAGCCTTGCGGCTAGAGGGGCCCTCACGGGCACTGAAGCTTTCTTT. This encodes CASSLAARGALTGTEAFF.

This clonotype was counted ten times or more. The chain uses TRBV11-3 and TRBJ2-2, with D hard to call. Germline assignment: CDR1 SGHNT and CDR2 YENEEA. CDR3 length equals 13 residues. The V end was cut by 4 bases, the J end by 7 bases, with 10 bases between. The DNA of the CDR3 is TGTGCCAGCAGCTCACAGTCTCGCGGGGAGCTGTTTTTT. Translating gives CASSSQSRGELFF.

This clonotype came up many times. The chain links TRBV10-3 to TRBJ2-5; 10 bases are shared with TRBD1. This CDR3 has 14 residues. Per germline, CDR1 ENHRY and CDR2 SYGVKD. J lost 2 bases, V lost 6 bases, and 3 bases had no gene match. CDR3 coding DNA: TGTGCCATCAGGGGGGACAGGGGTCAAGAGACCCAGTACTTC. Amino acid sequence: CAIRGDRGQETQYF.

CDR3 protein: CASSLEGGHNEQFF. The CDR3 DNA sequence: TGTGCCAGCAGTTTAGAAGGGGGACACAATGAGCAGTTCTTC. The rearrangement joins TRBV12-3 or TRBV12-4 to TRBJ2-1; possibly TRBD1 for D (6 bases). The ends were cut back, 1 base at V and 5 bases at J, with 9 bases in the middle. This CDR3 is built from 14 residues.

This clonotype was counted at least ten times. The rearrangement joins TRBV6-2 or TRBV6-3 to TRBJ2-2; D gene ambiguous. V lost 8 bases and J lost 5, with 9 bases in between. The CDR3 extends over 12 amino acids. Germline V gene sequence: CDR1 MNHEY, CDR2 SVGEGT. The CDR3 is CASLTVTGELFF. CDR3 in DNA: TGTGCCAGCTTGACGGTTACCGGGGAGCTGTTTTTT.

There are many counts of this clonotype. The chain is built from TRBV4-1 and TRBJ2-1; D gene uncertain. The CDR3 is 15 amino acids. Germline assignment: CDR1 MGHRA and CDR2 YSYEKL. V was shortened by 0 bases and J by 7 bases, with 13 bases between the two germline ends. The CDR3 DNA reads TGCGCCAGCAGCCAAGATCAGGCTAGTAAGAATGAGCAGTTCTTC. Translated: CASSQDQASKNEQFF.

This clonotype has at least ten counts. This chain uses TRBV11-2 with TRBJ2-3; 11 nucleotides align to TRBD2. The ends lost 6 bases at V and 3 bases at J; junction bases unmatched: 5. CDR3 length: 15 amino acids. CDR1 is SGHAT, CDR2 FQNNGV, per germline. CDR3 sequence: CASRFLAGGTDTQYF. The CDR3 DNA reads TGTGCCAGCAGATTTCTAGCGGGAGGAACAGATACGCAGTATTTT.

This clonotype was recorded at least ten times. CDR3 sequence reads: CAARTSGRYTGELFF. For the CDR3, the DNA is TGTGCCGCCAGAACTAGCGGGAGATATACCGGGGAGCTGTTTTTT. This sequence joins TRBV7-9 and TRBJ2-2, with 11 bases identical to TRBD2. Germline lookup yields CDR1 SEHNR and CDR2 FQNEAQ (reference sequence). The CDR3 is made up of 15 amino acids. After removal of 11 bases from V and 5 bases from J, the junction contained 10 bases not matched to a gene.

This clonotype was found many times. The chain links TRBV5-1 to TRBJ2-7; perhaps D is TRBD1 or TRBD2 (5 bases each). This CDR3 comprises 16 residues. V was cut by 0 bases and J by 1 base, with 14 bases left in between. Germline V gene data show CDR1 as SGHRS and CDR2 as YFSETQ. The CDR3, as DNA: TGCGCCAGCAGCTTGGGCGTTGGGACCCAATCCTACGAGCAGTACTTC. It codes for CASSLGVGTQSYEQYF.

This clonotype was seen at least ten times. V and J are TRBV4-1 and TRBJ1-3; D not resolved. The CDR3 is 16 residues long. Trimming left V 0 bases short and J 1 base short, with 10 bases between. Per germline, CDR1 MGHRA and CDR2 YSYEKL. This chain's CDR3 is CASSQDRSGSGNTIYF. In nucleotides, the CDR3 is TGCGCCAGCAGCCAAGACCGTAGCGGGTCTGGAAACACCATATATTTT.

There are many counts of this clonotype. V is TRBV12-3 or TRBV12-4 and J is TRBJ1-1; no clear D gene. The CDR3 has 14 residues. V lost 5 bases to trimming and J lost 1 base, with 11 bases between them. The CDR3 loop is CASSAPGENTEAFF. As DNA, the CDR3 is TGTGCCAGCAGTGCACCAGGAGAGAACACTGAAGCTTTCTTT.

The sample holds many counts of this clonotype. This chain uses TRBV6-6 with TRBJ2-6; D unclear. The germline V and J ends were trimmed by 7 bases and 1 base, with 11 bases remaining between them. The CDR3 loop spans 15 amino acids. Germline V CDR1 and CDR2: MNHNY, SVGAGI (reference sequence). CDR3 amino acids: CASKQMGSGANVLTF. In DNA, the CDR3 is TGTGCCAGCAAGCAAATGGGGTCTGGGGCCAACGTCCTGACTTTC.

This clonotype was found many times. In nucleotides, the CDR3 is TGTGCCACCAGTGTCCCTCCGGGACAGGGGATCCCACAAGAGACCCAGTACTTC. As protein: CATSVPPGQGIPQETQYF. The V call is TRBV24-1, the J call TRBJ2-5; 10 positions match TRBD1. V was pared by 5 bases and J by 2 bases, with 13 bases of the junction left unmatched. CDR1 is KGHDR, CDR2 SFDVKD, per germline. The CDR3 length is 18 residues.